This T cell receptor beta chain emerged from a study of T cell responses to AZD1222 COVID-19 vaccine. Overall study context: The study pooled second doses at about 4 or about 12 weeks. Study-wide results and limits: At baseline, seropositivity was found in only six or seven AZD1222 recipients.

About this clone itself: Antigen unknown.

The repertoire was sequenced with immunoSEQ multiplex PCR; TCRdb's copy has only in-frame clones and lacks some. The sample lists some 100,000 clones, 80% to 90% seen once, with less than 3.5% in the top ten. The clonotype was recovered from an adult in good health. The sequences come from peripheral blood, collected on day 0 of AZD1222 vaccination.

This CDR3 is CASSQLLGQPQHF. The DNA for the CDR3 is TGTGCCAGCAGCCAGCTGCTAGGGCAGCCCCAGCATTTT. V gene TRBV7-8 combines with J gene TRBJ1-5; the D is unclear. Trimming stripped 5 bases from V and 7 bases from J, with 12 bases between. Germline lookup yields CDR1 SGHVS and CDR2 FQNEAQ. The CDR3 totals 13 residues.